The 23 T cell receptor beta chains below come from one sample, sequenced in a study of regulatory T cells in long-lasting Graves disease. Time point denoted: newly diagnosed GD, antithyroid drugs for less than 3 months. There was RNA extracted from PBMCs, and the TCR library was made from it. To make TCR beta libraries, researchers used iRepertoire HTBI primers and Arm-PCR of CDR3 regions. Using its own MiXCR run on the multiplex PCR reads, TCRdb lists one record per CDR3 protein. The table shows some 500,000 distinct CDR3 sequences, with about 14% occurring only once. The sample also formed part of further work on T cells in Graves' hyperthyroidism and ophthalmopathy.

The specimen comprised peripheral blood mononuclear cells (PBMCs), sampled at new diagnosis, from a patient treated with antithyroid drugs. The receptors were gathered from a young man with Graves disease.

This clonotype was picked up many times. The V and J genes are TRBV2 and TRBJ1-3; no clear D. Germline V gene sequence: CDR1 SNHLY, CDR2 FYNNEI. The CDR3 spans 13 residues. V dropped 8 bases and J dropped 0 bases, with 8 bases sitting between them. CDR3 bases: TGTGCCAGCGCGGATGGCTCTGGAAACACCATATATTTT. It specifies CASADGSGNTIYF. Variable domain in full (rest from reference TRBV2 and TRBJ1-3): EPEVTQTPSHQVTQMGQEVILRCVPISNHLYFYWYRQILGQKVEFLVSFYNNEISEKSEIFDDQFSVERPDGSNFTLKIRSTKLEDSAMYFCASADGSGNTIYFGEGSWLTVV.

This clonotype was recorded a few times. The chain is built from TRBV19 and TRBJ2-3, with 14 nucleotides matching TRBD2. The junction had 8 bases not matched to a gene; V was cut back by 5 bases and J by 4 bases. There are 17 residues in the CDR3. From germline, CDR1 is LNHDA and CDR2 SQIVND (reference sequence). The CDR3 protein is CASSASGLAGASDTQYF. The CDR3 region has the DNA TGTGCCAGTAGTGCCTCGGGACTAGCGGGAGCATCAGATACGCAGTATTTT.

This clonotype has at least ten counts. The chain combines TRBV20-1 with TRBJ2-7; TRBD1 agrees at 8 bases. Per the germline V gene, CDR1 is DFQATT and CDR2 is SNEGSKA (reference sequence). Losses at the gene ends were 6 bases for V and 6 bases for J; bases not matched to a gene: 4. The CDR3 runs 11 residues. CDR3 residues: CSALTGGEQYF. Here the CDR3 DNA reads TGCAGTGCCCTAACAGGGGGCGAGCAGTACTTC.

This chain links TRBV5-1 with TRBJ2-1; 12 bases are shared with TRBD1. V was clipped by 4 bases and J by 9 bases; unmatched bases: 11. The germline gives CDR1 SGHRS, CDR2 YFSETQ. The CDR3 extends over 16 amino acids. For the CDR3, the DNA is TGCGCCAGCAGCCTTATCCGGGACAGGGGGCGTAGTGAGCAGTTCTTC. Translation: CASSLIRDRGRSEQFF.

This clonotype was recorded many times. The rearrangement uses TRBV10-2 and TRBJ2-1, with 11 bases that match TRBD1. Germline CDR1 is WSHSY and CDR2 is SAAADI. The V segment lost 6 bases and the J segment 5 bases; nucleotides outside the gene matches: 6. The CDR3 is 15 amino acids. The CDR3 sequence: CASRTGQGANNEQFF. The DNA of the CDR3 is TGCGCCAGCAGGACCGGACAGGGGGCCAACAATGAGCAGTTCTTC.

This clonotype has a count of ten or more. This sequence joins TRBV2 and TRBJ2-7; the D is unclear. The CDR3 consists of 10 residues. Germline CDR1 SNHLY, CDR2 FYNNEI. V was shortened by 3 bases and J by 5 bases, with 2 bases between the two germline ends. The CDR3 protein is CASSDHEQYF. DNA for the CDR3: TGTGCCAGCAGTGACCACGAGCAGTACTTC. Filled out from reference TRBV2 and TRBJ2-7, the complete variable domain reads EPEVTQTPSHQVTQMGQEVILRCVPISNHLYFYWYRQILGQKVEFLVSFYNNEISEKSEIFDDQFSVERPDGSNFTLKIRSTKLEDSAMYFCASSDHEQYFGPGTRLTVT.

This clonotype was recorded many times. The chain has TRBV11-1 and TRBJ2-1; D is undetermined. Germline V lookup: CDR1 SGHAT, CDR2 FQDESV (reference sequence). V was pared by 0 bases and J by 7 bases, with 10 bases between. The CDR3 has 14 residues. The CDR3 protein is CASSLAVIVNEQFF. The CDR3 coding sequence is TGTGCCAGCAGCTTAGCAGTAATCGTGAATGAGCAGTTCTTC.

This clonotype was counted many times. The chain carries TRBV7-7 and TRBJ2-2, with D unclear. CDR3 length equals 13 residues. CDR1 is SSHAT and CDR2 is FNYEAQ in the germline V gene (reference sequence). The ends were cut back, 8 bases at V and 3 bases at J, with 10 bases in the middle. The CDR3 DNA reads as TGTGCCAGCCGAATAAATCACACCGGGGAGCTGTTTTTT. Protein: CASRINHTGELFF.

The chain combines TRBV5-1 with TRBJ2-5; D gene ambiguous. CDR1 and CDR2 from the germline V gene are SGHRS and YFSETQ. The CDR3 loop spans 14 amino acids. Trimming left V 2 bases short and J 3 bases short, with 11 bases between. CDR3 coding DNA: TGCGCCAGCAGCTTAGGTCTGCCAGAAGAGACCCAGTACTTC. Its translation is CASSLGLPEETQYF.

This clonotype appeared a few times. This sequence joins TRBV11-2 and TRBJ2-1; D perhaps matches TRBD2 (6 bases). V gave up 6 bases and J gave up 0 bases, with 15 bases separating them. The CDR3 length is 16 residues. The V gene's germline CDR1 is SGHAT and CDR2 FQNNGV. CDR3: CASRHYSGPSYNEQFF. CDR3 bases: TGTGCCAGCAGACATTATAGCGGTCCCTCCTACAATGAGCAGTTCTTC.

The J gene is TRBJ2-5, the V gene TRBV7-9, with 7 bases aligning to TRBD1. The CDR3 runs to 15 residues. After removal of 1 base from V and 4 bases from J, the junction contained 6 bases not matched to a gene. Germline V gene data show CDR1 as SEHNR and CDR2 as FQNEAQ (reference sequence). In nucleotides, the CDR3 is TGTGCCAGCAGCTTAGTCCAAGGGGGCCGAGAGACCCAGTACTTC. It encodes CASSLVQGGRETQYF.

This clonotype was detected many times. This rearrangement joins TRBV30 to TRBJ1-2, with 9 bases fitting TRBD1. This CDR3 has 12 amino acids. Looked up from germline, CDR1 is GTSNPN and CDR2 is SVGIG (reference sequence). The J segment lost 6 bases and the V segment lost 2 bases, leaving 1 base of the junction unmatched. CDR3 sequence reads: CAWSRQGDGYTF. CDR3 coding DNA: TGTGCCTGGAGTAGACAGGGGGATGGCTACACCTTC.

The V and J genes are TRBV6-1 and TRBJ2-1, with TRBD2 matching over 10 bases. The germline gives CDR1 MNHNS, CDR2 SASEGT. The CDR3 sequence is 19 residues long. V lost 6 bases to trimming and J lost 0 bases; unmatched junction nucleotides: 14. CDR3 bases: TGTGCCAGCAGCGGGCGGACTAGCGGAAACAACCCCTCCTACAATGAGCAGTTCTTC. Protein: CASSGRTSGNNPSYNEQFF.

This clonotype was seen more than once but under ten times. CDR3 nucleotides: TGTGCCAGCAGCTTAGGTGGGCCGAGAGGAACCTACGAGCAGTACTTC. This sequence encodes CASSLGGPRGTYEQYF. The chain couples TRBV11-3 to TRBJ2-7; D gene unclear. Germline CDR1 reads SGHNT; CDR2 reads YENEEA. V was trimmed by 1 base and J by 2 bases, leaving 15 bases between them. The length of the CDR3 is 16 residues.

The chain couples TRBV12-3 or TRBV12-4 to TRBJ1-2; unclear D gene. Between the trimmed V and J ends, which lost 1 base and 4 bases, there was a span of 10 bases. This CDR3 has 14 residues. In nucleotides, the CDR3 is TGTGCCAGCAGTTTAGGGGTAACGTCCTATGGCTACACCTTC. Encoded protein: CASSLGVTSYGYTF.

This chain joins TRBV5-6 and TRBJ2-1; D unresolved. The germline CDR1 and CDR2 sequences are SGHDT and YYEEEE. The CDR3 is 16 residues long. V lost 7 bases and J 10 bases, leaving 27 bases between the germline ends. The CDR3: CASGPILKGSSYEQFF. CDR3 in DNA: TGTGCCAGCGGCCCGATCTTGAAGGGATCGTCCTACGAGCAGTTCTTC.

This clonotype came up many times. The J gene is TRBJ2-2, the V gene TRBV6-1, with 7 bases matching TRBD1. The V gene's germline CDR1 is MNHNS and CDR2 SASEGT. Germline trimming cut 6 bases from V and 2 bases from J; bases unmatched to any gene: 9. This CDR3 has 16 residues. CDR3 DNA: TGTGCCAGCAGGAAGATAGGGACAGTCAACACCGGGGAGCTGTTTTTT. Translated, it gives CASRKIGTVNTGELFF.

This clonotype came up many times. The chain carries TRBV7-2 and TRBJ2-1; D remains ambiguous. This CDR3 is built from 14 residues. In germline, CDR1 is SGHTA, CDR2 FQGNSA. Between the trimmed V and J ends, which lost 5 bases and 4 bases, there was a span of 12 bases. CDR3 in DNA: TGTGCCAGCAGCCCACCCGCCCCTTACAATGAGCAGTTCTTC. Its protein is CASSPPAPYNEQFF.

The chain is built from TRBV7-9 and TRBJ2-6, with D uncertain. The CDR3 is made up of 17 amino acids. V was pared by 2 bases and J by 1 base, with 12 bases between. Germline CDR1 reads SEHNR; CDR2 reads FQNEAQ (reference sequence). The CDR3 reads CASSLLESQSGANVLTF. DNA for the CDR3: TGTGCCAGCAGCTTATTGGAGAGTCAATCTGGGGCCAACGTCCTGACTTTC.

This clonotype was seen at least ten times. The CDR3 DNA reads as TGCAGTGCTAGAGTGGGGGGGGCCAATACGCAGTATTTT. It yields the protein CSARVGGANTQYF. This chain joins TRBV20-1 and TRBJ2-3, with TRBD2 as a possible D gene (7 bases). Trimming took off 1 base at V and 7 bases at J, with 12 bases between the two ends. This CDR3 contains 13 residues. CDR1 and CDR2 (germline): DFQATT, SNEGSKA (reference sequence).

This clonotype was seen ten or more times. V usage is TRBV12-3 or TRBV12-4 and J usage is TRBJ1-2, with 8 positions matching TRBD1. V lost 6 bases and J lost 7; bases outside the gene matches: 7. This CDR3 spans 13 amino acids. Here the CDR3 DNA reads TGTGCCAGCAGCGGTTTTACAGGGGGTGGCTACACCTTC. Protein product: CASSGFTGGGYTF.

This sequence joins TRBV18 and TRBJ2-7; TRBD2 agrees at 7 bases. The V gene's germline CDR1 is KGHSH and CDR2 LQKENI. V was pared by 4 bases and J by 0 bases, with 6 bases of the junction left unmatched. CDR3 length equals 15 residues. The CDR3 sequence: CASSRASGDSYEQYF. CDR3 nucleotide sequence: TGTGCCAGCTCACGGGCTAGCGGAGACTCCTACGAGCAGTACTTC. Supplemented by reference TRBV18 and TRBJ2-7, the full variable domain reads NAGVMQNPRHLVRRRGQEARLRCSPMKGHSHVYWYRQLPEEGLKFMVYLQKENIIDESGMPKERFSAEFPKEGPSILRIQQVVRGDSAAYFCASSRASGDSYEQYFGPGTRLTVT.

A note on this clonotype: Being one base from a much bigger clone, this may be a read error. The genes are TRBV11-2 and TRBJ1-2; the D is unclear. The germline V gene encodes CDR1 SGHAT and CDR2 FQNNGV. The CDR3 consists of 14 residues. For the CDR3, the DNA is TGTGCCAGCAGCTTGCCCGACCCTCTACATGGCTACGCCTTC. Its translation is CASSLPDPLHGYAF.